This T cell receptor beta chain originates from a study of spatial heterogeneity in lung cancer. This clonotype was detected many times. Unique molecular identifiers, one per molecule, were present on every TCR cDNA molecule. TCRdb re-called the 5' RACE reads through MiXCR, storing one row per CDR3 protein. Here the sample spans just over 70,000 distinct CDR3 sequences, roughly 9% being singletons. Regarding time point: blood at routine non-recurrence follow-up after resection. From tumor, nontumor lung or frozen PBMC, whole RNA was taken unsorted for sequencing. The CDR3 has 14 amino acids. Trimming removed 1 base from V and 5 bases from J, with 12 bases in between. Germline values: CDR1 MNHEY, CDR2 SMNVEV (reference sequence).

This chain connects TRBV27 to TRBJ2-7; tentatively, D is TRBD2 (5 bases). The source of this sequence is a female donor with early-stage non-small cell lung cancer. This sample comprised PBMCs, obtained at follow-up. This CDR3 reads CASSLYLGDDEQYF. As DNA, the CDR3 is TGTGCCAGCAGTTTATATCTCGGGGATGACGAGCAGTACTTC.